Shown below are 3 T cell receptor beta chains from a single sample sequenced in a study of siplizumab effects on memory and regulatory T cells. Researchers maintained the mixed lymphocyte reaction cells in coculture at 37°C for approximately six days. For these TCRs, the target antigens are not known. Only in-frame clones appear in the TCRdb table, and some are missing; sequencing was by immunoSEQ multiplex PCR. This table holds some 15,000 clones, over 40% found once. The specimen sequenced was CFSE-low (dividing) CD4+ T cells sorted from an allogeneic mixed lymphocyte reaction. These receptors all stem from a human donor in good health; the cells came from an allogeneic mixed lymphocyte reaction. Some clones in this sample may be carry-over from other donors' samples.

This chain joins TRBV5-1 and TRBJ2-3; either TRBD1 or TRBD2 may fit D (5 bases each). The CDR3 covers 16 residues. Germline V gene data show CDR1 as SGHRS and CDR2 as YFSETQ. Between the trimmed V and J ends, which lost 0 bases and 3 bases, there was a span of 14 bases. In DNA, the CDR3 is TGCGCCAGCAGCTTGGCCTCGTGGGACCCAACAGATACGCAGTATTTT. It is translated as CASSLASWDPTDTQYF.

The chain combines TRBV19 with TRBJ1-1; 11 bases map to TRBD1. V trimming: 6 bases; J trimming: 5 bases; junction bases outside the gene matches: 2. CDR3 length: 13 amino acids. CDR1 LNHDA and CDR2 SQIVND come from the germline V gene (reference sequence). CDR3 in amino acids: CASRDRGLTEAFF. Written as DNA, the CDR3 is TGTGCCAGTAGGGACAGGGGGCTTACTGAAGCTTTCTTT.

This clone occurred a few times. The rearrangement uses TRBV10-2 and TRBJ2-2, with D tentatively TRBD1 or TRBD2 (5 bases each). Germline V gives CDR1 WSHSY, CDR2 SAAADI. Trimming removed 2 bases from V and 8 bases from J, with 6 bases in between. The CDR3 is 12 residues long. CDR3 region: CASSEGGGELFF. The CDR3 DNA reads TGCGCCAGCAGTGAGGGGGGAGGGGAGCTGTTTTTT.